This entry is about one T cell receptor beta chain. These data are taken from a study of shared clonotypes between healthy human individuals. The CDR3 spans 12 residues. Trimming at V came to 5 bases and at J to 10 bases, leaving 6 bases not matched to a gene. The germline CDR1 and CDR2 sequences are SEHNR and FQNEAQ (reference sequence). Per the study methods: Filtering differed because ImmunoSEQ produced junction-only sequences that carried no quality scores. Produced via immunoSEQ multiplex PCR; TCRdb's table is partial and in-frame only. V, J and clone size are taken as reported in that table, and D and trimming were inferred from the DNA itself. The sample lists about 980,000 clones; roughly 72% were seen once.

The chain links TRBV7-9 to TRBJ2-3; 7 bases line up with TRBD2. Material: memory CD4+ T cells sorted from blood. The subset was: CD45RA-negative fraction. This sequence originates from a man younger than 35 in good health. CDR3 amino acids: CASSLRLAPQYF. CDR3 DNA: TGTGCCAGCAGCCTCCGACTAGCCCCGCAGTATTTT. Full variable domain (remainder filled in from reference TRBV7-9 and TRBJ2-3): DTGVSQNPRHKITKRGQNVTFRCDPISEHNRLYWYRQTLGQGPEFLTYFQNEAQLEKSRLLSDRFSAERPKGSFSTLEIQRTEQGDSAMYLCASSLRLAPQYFGPGTRLTVL.